One sample yielded the 23 T cell receptor beta chains listed below, sequenced in a study of T cell responses to AZD1222 COVID-19 vaccine. Generated by immunoSEQ multiplex PCR, the TCRdb table keeps only in-frame clones and is missing some. This sample carries some 200,000 clones, approximately 91% of them seen once, and the ten largest clones take 0.99%. The sample was peripheral blood, taken on day 0 of AZD1222 vaccination. Receptors originate from an adult in good health.

The chain couples TRBV29-1 to TRBJ2-5; TRBD2 matches 7 bases. There are 13 residues in the CDR3. The V gene's germline CDR1 is SQVTM and CDR2 ANQGSEA. Trimming cost V 7 bases and J 5 bases; bases outside gene matches: 10. The CDR3 loop reads CSALGQGGETQYF. DNA for the CDR3: TGCAGCGCACTCGGGCAGGGAGGGGAGACCCAGTACTTC.

The chain has TRBV27 and TRBJ1-2; 7 nucleotides agree with TRBD1. The V and J ends lost 6 bases and 7 bases, in that order; junction bases with no gene match: 11. The CDR3 is 14 amino acids. Germline CDR1 MNHEY, CDR2 SMNVEV (reference sequence). The CDR3 DNA is TGTGCCAGCAGCCTAACGAGACAGGGTCGTGGCTACACCTTC. As protein: CASSLTRQGRGYTF.

The V call is TRBV7-2, the J call TRBJ1-5, with 7 bases fitting TRBD1. The ends lost 1 base at V and 13 bases at J; junction bases unmatched: 7. From germline, CDR1 is SGHTA and CDR2 FQGNSA. The CDR3 is 13 amino acids. Here the CDR3 DNA reads TGTGCCAGCAGCTTAGGGGGACAGCCACAACAGCATTTT. As protein: CASSLGGQPQQHF.

The gene calls are TRBV3-1 (or the pseudogene TRBV3-2) and TRBJ1-1; 7 bases map to TRBD1. The CDR3 has 15 residues. Trimming took 1 base from V and 3 from J; bases not matched to a gene: 5. Looked up from germline, CDR1 is LGHDT and CDR2 is YNNKEL (reference sequence). CDR3 DNA: TGTGCCAGCAGCCAAGCGAATACAGGGGACACTGAAGCTTTCTTT. It codes for CASSQANTGDTEAFF.

The chain employs TRBV7-9 and TRBJ2-7; the D call may be TRBD1 or TRBD2 (5 bases each). Trimming took 4 bases from V and 4 from J, leaving 17 bases between them. CDR1 SEHNR and CDR2 FQNEAQ come from the germline V gene (reference sequence). This CDR3 contains 15 residues. CDR3 loop: CASSSDITPGYEQYF. The DNA for the CDR3 is TGTGCCAGCAGCTCGGACATAACCCCGGGGTACGAGCAGTACTTC.

The genes are TRBV19 and TRBJ2-2; 9 positions match TRBD1. In germline, CDR1 is LNHDA, CDR2 SQIVND (reference sequence). Trimming cost V 7 bases and J 3 bases; bases outside gene matches: 3. This CDR3 spans 14 amino acids. The CDR3 region is CASIDRGDTGELFF. The CDR3 coding sequence is TGTGCCAGTATCGACAGGGGGGACACCGGGGAGCTGTTTTTT.

The gene calls are TRBV27 and TRBJ2-7; 8 nucleotides agree with TRBD2. The J segment lost 2 bases and the V segment lost 7 bases, leaving 10 bases of the junction unmatched. The germline CDR1 and CDR2 sequences are MNHEY and SMNVEV (reference sequence). This CDR3 is 15 amino acids long. The CDR3 sequence is CASTPGSGLAYEQYF. Written as DNA, the CDR3 is TGTGCCAGCACCCCAGGTTCGGGACTAGCCTACGAGCAGTACTTC.

This clone was recorded only once. This sequence joins TRBV27 and TRBJ1-2; D unresolved. The CDR3 sequence is 14 residues long. V lost 0 bases to trimming and J lost 7 bases, with 12 bases between them. Germline values: CDR1 MNHEY, CDR2 SMNVEV (reference sequence). The CDR3 sequence is CASSLSEGIFGYTF. The CDR3, as DNA: TGTGCCAGCAGTTTATCGGAGGGTATCTTTGGCTACACCTTC.

This clone was counted a single time. The chain joins TRBV9 to TRBJ1-6; D remains unclear. The CDR3 length is 12 residues. Trimming shortened V by 4 bases and J by 7 bases, and 6 bases separated the two germline ends. The germline gives CDR1 SGDLS, CDR2 YYNGEE. The CDR3 DNA sequence: TGTGCCAGCAGCCCATCAAATTCACCCCTCCACTTT. It specifies CASSPSNSPLHF. Filled out from reference TRBV9 and TRBJ1-6, the complete variable domain reads DSGVTQTPKHLITATGQRVTLRCSPRSGDLSVYWYQQSLDQGLQFLIQYYNGEERAKGNILERFSAQQFPDLHSELNLSSLELGDSALYFCASSPSNSPLHFGNGTRLTVT.

The chain employs TRBV6-5 and TRBJ1-6, with D possibly matching TRBD1 (6 bases). The CDR3 runs 13 residues. V lost 5 bases and J lost 9, with 11 bases in between. CDR1 and CDR2 (germline): MNHEY, SVGAGI. The CDR3 here is CASSLGAVSPLHF. DNA of the CDR3: TGTGCCAGCAGTCTGGGGGCAGTTTCACCCCTCCACTTT.

The chain is built from TRBV6-5 and TRBJ2-2; 9 nucleotides line up with TRBD1. Germline trimming cut 8 bases from V and 6 bases from J; bases unmatched to any gene: 4. CDR1 is MNHEY and CDR2 is SVGAGI in the germline V gene. The CDR3 totals 13 residues. Here the CDR3 DNA reads TGTGCCAGCCGGACAGGGGATGCCGGGGAGCTGTTTTTT. Translating gives CASRTGDAGELFF.

The CDR3 sequence is CASSLPTSGRAQWYEQYF. The DNA for the CDR3 is TGTGCCAGCAGTCTGCCGACTAGCGGGAGGGCCCAATGGTACGAGCAGTACTTC. The genes are TRBV28 and TRBJ2-7; 14 bases agree with TRBD2. V trimming: 5 bases; J trimming: 4 bases; junction bases outside the gene matches: 13. Looked up from germline, CDR1 is MDHEN and CDR2 is SYDVKM. The CDR3 runs to 18 residues.

The rearrangement joins TRBV30 to TRBJ1-5, with D unresolved. V dropped 3 bases and J dropped 4 bases, with 7 bases sitting between them. Germline CDR1 GTSNPN, CDR2 SVGIG (reference sequence). CDR3 length: 12 amino acids. The CDR3 DNA is TGTGCCTGGAGCGACTCGAATCAGCCCCAGCATTTT. Encoded protein: CAWSDSNQPQHF.

The rearrangement uses TRBV9 and TRBJ1-4; 7 bases map to TRBD1. Trimming removed 3 bases from V and 4 bases from J; junction bases left unmatched: 12. From germline, CDR1 is SGDLS and CDR2 YYNGEE. CDR3 length: 17 residues. The CDR3 DNA follows: TGTGCCAGCAGCGCAACGACAGGGCTGGGGCGTAATGAAAAACTGTTTTTT. Amino acids: CASSATTGLGRNEKLFF.

The chain carries TRBV19 and TRBJ2-2; no definite D call. Trimming left V 0 bases short and J 7 bases short, with 9 bases between. The CDR3 runs 14 residues. The V gene's germline CDR1 is LNHDA and CDR2 SQIVND (reference sequence). CDR3 coding DNA: TGTGCCAGTAGTATAGAGGAAGGATTCGGGGAGCTGTTTTTT. This gives the protein CASSIEEGFGELFF.

V is TRBV12-5 and J is TRBJ2-3, with D perhaps matching TRBD1 or TRBD2 (5 bases each). This CDR3 has 14 residues. Deletions cut 1 base from V and 1 base from J, with 6 bases between. CDR1 is LGHNT, CDR2 FRNRAP, per germline. The CDR3 loop reads CASGLAGRTDTQYF. As DNA, the CDR3 is TGTGCTAGTGGTTTGGCGGGGCGCACAGATACGCAGTATTTT.

The genes are TRBV29-1 and TRBJ2-7, with a possible D match to TRBD1 (5 bases). The CDR3 is 14 residues long. Per the germline V gene, CDR1 is SQVTM and CDR2 is ANQGSEA. Between the trimmed V and J ends, which lost 3 bases and 6 bases, there was a span of 18 bases. The CDR3, as DNA: TGCAGCGTTGAGGGGCAGGGTTCCCTAGGCGAGCAGTACTTC. It is translated as CSVEGQGSLGEQYF.

The sample holds one count of this clone. V is TRBV29-1 and J is TRBJ2-7; D may be TRBD2 (6 bases). Germline CDR1 is SQVTM and CDR2 is ANQGSEA. The CDR3 loop spans 13 amino acids. Between the trimmed V and J ends, which lost 1 base and 2 bases, there was a span of 9 bases. The CDR3 DNA follows: TGCAGCGTTGAAGGGGGGGAAACCTACGAGCAGTACTTC. The encoded protein is CSVEGGETYEQYF.

V gene TRBV4-1 combines with J gene TRBJ2-3; 8 positions match TRBD2. Per germline, CDR1 MGHRA and CDR2 YSYEKL. The length of the CDR3 is 18 residues. V was clipped by 4 bases and J by 2 bases; unmatched bases: 14. The CDR3 coding sequence is TGCGCCAGCAGCCCGGATATGGGGCGGGGGGTAAACACAGATACGCAGTATTTT. Its translation is CASSPDMGRGVNTDTQYF.

The V gene is TRBV9, the J gene TRBJ1-1; 10 positions agree with TRBD1. Germline loops: CDR1 SGDLS, CDR2 YYNGEE. The CDR3 consists of 14 residues. V was pared by 0 bases and J by 8 bases, with 4 bases of the junction left unmatched. This CDR3 reads CASSVAGTGEEAFF. The CDR3 DNA reads TGTGCCAGCAGCGTAGCCGGGACAGGGGAAGAAGCTTTCTTT. The variable domain in full, with the rest retrieved from reference TRBV9 and TRBJ1-1, is DSGVTQTPKHLITATGQRVTLRCSPRSGDLSVYWYQQSLDQGLQFLIQYYNGEERAKGNILERFSAQQFPDLHSELNLSSLELGDSALYFCASSVAGTGEEAFFGQGTRLTVV.

The chain carries TRBV29-1 and TRBJ2-1, with 8 bases that match TRBD2. The CDR3 has 16 amino acids. CDR1 is SQVTM, CDR2 ANQGSEA, per germline. The V gene end was trimmed by 0 bases and the J gene end by 2 bases; junction bases not matched to a gene: 6. The CDR3: CSVEEFTSGPYNEQFF. The DNA for the CDR3 is TGCAGCGTTGAAGAATTTACTAGCGGACCCTACAATGAGCAGTTCTTC.

The chain carries TRBV7-3 and TRBJ2-3, with unresolved D. Per germline, CDR1 SGHTA and CDR2 FQGTGA. The ends were cut back, 2 bases at V and 0 bases at J, with 6 bases in the middle. This CDR3 has 14 amino acids. The CDR3 DNA reads TGTGCCAGCAGCTTACGGCGGAGCACAGATACGCAGTATTTT. Translating gives CASSLRRSTDTQYF.

The rearrangement links TRBV28 to TRBJ1-2; TRBD1 might be the D (6 bases). Germline V gives CDR1 MDHEN, CDR2 SYDVKM. The CDR3 covers 13 residues. Trimming removed 4 bases from V and 9 bases from J, with 15 bases in between. The CDR3 DNA follows: TGTGCCAGCAGTTCCACAGGGAGCATAAGCTACACCTTC. It yields the protein CASSSTGSISYTF.